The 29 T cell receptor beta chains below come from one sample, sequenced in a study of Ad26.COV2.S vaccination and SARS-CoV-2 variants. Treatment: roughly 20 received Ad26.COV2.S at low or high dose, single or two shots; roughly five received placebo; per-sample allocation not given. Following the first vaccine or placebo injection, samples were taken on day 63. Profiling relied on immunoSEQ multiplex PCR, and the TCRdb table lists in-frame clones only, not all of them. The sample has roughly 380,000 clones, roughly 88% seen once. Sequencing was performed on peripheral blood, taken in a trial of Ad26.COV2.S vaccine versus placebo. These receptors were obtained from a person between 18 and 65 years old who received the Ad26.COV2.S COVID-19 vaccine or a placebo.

The CDR3 bases are TGTGCCAGCAGTCCCTATCCTGACAGGGATGAGCAGTACTTC. This codes for CASSPYPDRDEQYF. The chain combines TRBV27 with TRBJ2-7, with 7 bases aligning to TRBD1. CDR3 length: 14 amino acids. The ends lost 5 bases at V and 7 bases at J; junction bases unmatched: 11. Germline assignment: CDR1 MNHEY and CDR2 SMNVEV (reference sequence).

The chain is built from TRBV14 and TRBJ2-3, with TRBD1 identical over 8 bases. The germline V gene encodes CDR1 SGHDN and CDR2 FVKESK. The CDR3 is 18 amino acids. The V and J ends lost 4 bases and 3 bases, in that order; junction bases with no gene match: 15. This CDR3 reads CASSRQQKGQGRTDTQYF. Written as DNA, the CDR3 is TGTGCCAGCAGCCGCCAACAAAAAGGACAGGGCAGGACAGATACGCAGTATTTT. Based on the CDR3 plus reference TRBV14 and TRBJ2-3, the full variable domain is EAGVTQFPSHSVIEKGQTVTLRCDPISGHDNLYWYRRVMGKEIKFLLHFVKESKQDESGMPNNRFLAERTGGTYSTLKVQPAELEDSGVYFCASSRQQKGQGRTDTQYFGPGTRLTVL.

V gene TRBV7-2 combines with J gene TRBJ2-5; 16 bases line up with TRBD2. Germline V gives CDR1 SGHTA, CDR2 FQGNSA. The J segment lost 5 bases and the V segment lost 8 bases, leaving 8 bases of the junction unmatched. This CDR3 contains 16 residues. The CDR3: CASCLAGLAGGETQYF. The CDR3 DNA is TGTGCCAGCTGCCTAGCGGGACTAGCGGGGGGGGAGACCCAGTACTTC.

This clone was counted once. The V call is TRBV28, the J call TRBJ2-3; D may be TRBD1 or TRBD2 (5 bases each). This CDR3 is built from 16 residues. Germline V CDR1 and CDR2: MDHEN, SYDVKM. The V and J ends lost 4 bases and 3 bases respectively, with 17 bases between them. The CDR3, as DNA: TGTGCCAGCAGTTCGGATCGGGGACCGTTGACAGATACGCAGTATTTT. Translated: CASSSDRGPLTDTQYF.

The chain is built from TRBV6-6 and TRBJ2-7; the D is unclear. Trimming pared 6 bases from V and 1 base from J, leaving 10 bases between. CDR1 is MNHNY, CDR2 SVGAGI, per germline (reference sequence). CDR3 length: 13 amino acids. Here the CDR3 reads CASRTGSSYEQYF. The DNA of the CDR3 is TGTGCCAGCAGAACCGGGTCTTCCTACGAGCAGTACTTC.

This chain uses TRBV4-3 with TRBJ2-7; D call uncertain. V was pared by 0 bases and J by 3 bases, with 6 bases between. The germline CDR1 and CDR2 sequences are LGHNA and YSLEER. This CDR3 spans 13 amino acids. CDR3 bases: TGCGCCAGCAGCCAAGAAAGGTTCTACGAGCAGTACTTC. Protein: CASSQERFYEQYF.

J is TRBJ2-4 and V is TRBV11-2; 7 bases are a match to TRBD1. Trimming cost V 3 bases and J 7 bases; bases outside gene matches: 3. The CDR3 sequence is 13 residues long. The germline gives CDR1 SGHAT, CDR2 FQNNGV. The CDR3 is CASSFEGANIQYF. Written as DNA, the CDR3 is TGTGCCAGCAGCTTCGAGGGGGCGAACATTCAGTACTTC.

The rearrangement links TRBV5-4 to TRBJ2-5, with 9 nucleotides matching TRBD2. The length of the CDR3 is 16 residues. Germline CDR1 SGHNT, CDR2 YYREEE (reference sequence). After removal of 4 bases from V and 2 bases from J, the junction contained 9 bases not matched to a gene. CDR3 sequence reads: CASSVDQRGDQETQYF. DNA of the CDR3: TGTGCCAGCAGCGTGGACCAGCGGGGGGATCAAGAGACCCAGTACTTC. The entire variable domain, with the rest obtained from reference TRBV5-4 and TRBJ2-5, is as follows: ETGVTQSPTHLIKTRGQQVTLRCSSQSGHNTVSWYQQALGQGPQFIFQYYREEENGRGNFPPRFSGLQFPNYSSELNVNALELDDSALYLCASSVDQRGDQETQYFGPGTRLLVL.

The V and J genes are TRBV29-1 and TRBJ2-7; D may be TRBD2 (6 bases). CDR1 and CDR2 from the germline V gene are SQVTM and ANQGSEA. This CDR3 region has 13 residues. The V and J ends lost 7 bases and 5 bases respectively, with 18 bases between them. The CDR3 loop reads CSGLRQGGDEQYF. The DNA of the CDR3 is TGCAGCGGGCTGCGCCAGGGAGGCGACGAGCAGTACTTC.

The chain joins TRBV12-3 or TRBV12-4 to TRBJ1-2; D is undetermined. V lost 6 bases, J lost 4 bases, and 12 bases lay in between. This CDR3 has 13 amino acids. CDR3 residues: CASRSSVRYGYTF. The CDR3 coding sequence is TGTGCCAGCAGATCTAGTGTACGCTATGGCTACACCTTC.

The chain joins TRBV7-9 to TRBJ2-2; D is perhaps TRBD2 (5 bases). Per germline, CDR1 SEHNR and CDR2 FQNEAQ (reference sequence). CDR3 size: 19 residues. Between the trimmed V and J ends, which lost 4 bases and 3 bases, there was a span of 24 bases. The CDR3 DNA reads TGTGCCAGCAGCTCAACAATTCAAAAAGCGGCCCGGGACACCGGGGAGCTGTTTTTT. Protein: CASSSTIQKAARDTGELFF.

CDR3: CATRSGEAEKLFF. CDR3 nucleotide sequence: TGTGCCACGAGAAGTGGGGAAGCTGAAAAACTGTTTTTT. V gene TRBV6-5 combines with J gene TRBJ1-4; D ambiguous. The germline V gene encodes CDR1 MNHEY and CDR2 SVGAGI. This CDR3 comprises 13 residues. Trimming took 10 bases from V and 7 from J, leaving 16 bases between them.

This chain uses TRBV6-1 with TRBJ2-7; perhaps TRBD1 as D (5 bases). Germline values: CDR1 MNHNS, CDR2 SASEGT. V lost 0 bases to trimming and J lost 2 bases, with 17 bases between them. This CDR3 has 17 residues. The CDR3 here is CASSEAPWTSNAYEQYF. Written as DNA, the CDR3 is TGTGCCAGCAGTGAAGCGCCTTGGACATCTAACGCCTACGAGCAGTACTTC.

The CDR3 here is CASSTGTGGYEQYF. CDR3 nucleotides: TGTGCCAGCAGTACAGGAACCGGGGGCTACGAGCAGTACTTC. The chain joins TRBV28 to TRBJ2-7; D is perhaps TRBD2 (6 bases). V lost 5 bases and J 3 bases, leaving 14 bases between the germline ends. The CDR3 is 14 amino acids. CDR1 and CDR2 (germline): MDHEN, SYDVKM. The full variable domain, completed using reference TRBV28 and TRBJ2-7, is DVKVTQSSRYLVKRTGEKVFLECVQDMDHENMFWYRQDPGLGLRLIYFSYDVKMKEKGDIPEGYSVSREKKERFSLILESASTNQTSMYLCASSTGTGGYEQYFGPGTRLTVT.

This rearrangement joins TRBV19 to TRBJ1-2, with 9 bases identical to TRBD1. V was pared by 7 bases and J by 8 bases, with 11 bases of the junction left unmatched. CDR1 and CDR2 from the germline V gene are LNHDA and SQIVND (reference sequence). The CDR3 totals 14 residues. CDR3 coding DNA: TGTGCCAGTAAGGAACAAGGACAGGGGATCGGCTACACCTTC. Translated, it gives CASKEQGQGIGYTF.

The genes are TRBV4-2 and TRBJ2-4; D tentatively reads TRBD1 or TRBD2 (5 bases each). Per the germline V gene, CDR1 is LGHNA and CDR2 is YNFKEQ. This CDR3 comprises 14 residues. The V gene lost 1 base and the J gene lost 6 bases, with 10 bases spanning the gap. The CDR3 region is CASSQAAGGNIQYF. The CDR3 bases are TGTGCCAGCAGCCAAGCCGCTGGGGGAAACATTCAGTACTTC.

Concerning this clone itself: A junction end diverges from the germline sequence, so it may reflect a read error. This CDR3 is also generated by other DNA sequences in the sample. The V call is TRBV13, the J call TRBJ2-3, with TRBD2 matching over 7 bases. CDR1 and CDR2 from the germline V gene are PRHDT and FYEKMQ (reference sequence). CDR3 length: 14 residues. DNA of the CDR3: TGTGCCAGCAGCCTAGGACTAGGCACAGATACGCAGTATTTT. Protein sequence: CASSLGLGTDTQYF.

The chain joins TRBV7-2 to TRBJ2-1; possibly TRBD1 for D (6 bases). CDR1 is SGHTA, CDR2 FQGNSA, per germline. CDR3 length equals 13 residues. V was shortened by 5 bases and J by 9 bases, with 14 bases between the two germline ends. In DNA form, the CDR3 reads TGTGCCAGCAGCCTCGGGACACGTGGTGAGCAGTTCTTC. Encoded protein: CASSLGTRGEQFF.

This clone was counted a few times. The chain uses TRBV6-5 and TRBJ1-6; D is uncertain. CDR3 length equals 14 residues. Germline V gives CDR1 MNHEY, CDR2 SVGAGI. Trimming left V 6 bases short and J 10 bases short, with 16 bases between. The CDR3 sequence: CASRGLTWASPLHF. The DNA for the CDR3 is TGTGCCAGCAGAGGGTTAACATGGGCCTCACCCCTCCACTTT.

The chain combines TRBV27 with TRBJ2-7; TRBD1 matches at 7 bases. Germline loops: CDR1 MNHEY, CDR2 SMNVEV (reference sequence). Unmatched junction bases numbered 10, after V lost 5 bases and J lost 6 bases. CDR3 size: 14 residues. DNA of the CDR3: TGTGCCAGCAGTCCCGACAGGGTTGTAGGCGAGCAGTACTTC. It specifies CASSPDRVVGEQYF.

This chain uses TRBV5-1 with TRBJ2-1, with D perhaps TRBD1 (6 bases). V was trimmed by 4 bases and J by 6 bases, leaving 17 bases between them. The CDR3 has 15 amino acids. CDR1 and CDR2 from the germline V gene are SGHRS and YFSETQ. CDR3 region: CASSPPGVLRNEQFF. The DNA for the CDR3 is TGCGCCAGCAGCCCCCCAGGGGTTCTCCGCAATGAGCAGTTCTTC.

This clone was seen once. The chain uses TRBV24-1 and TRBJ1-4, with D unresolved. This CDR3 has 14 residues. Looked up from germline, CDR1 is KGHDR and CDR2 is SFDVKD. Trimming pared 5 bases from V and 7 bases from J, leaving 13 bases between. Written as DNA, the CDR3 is TGTGCCACCAGTGGGGGTGTTCCGGGTGAAAAACTGTTTTTT. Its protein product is CATSGGVPGEKLFF.

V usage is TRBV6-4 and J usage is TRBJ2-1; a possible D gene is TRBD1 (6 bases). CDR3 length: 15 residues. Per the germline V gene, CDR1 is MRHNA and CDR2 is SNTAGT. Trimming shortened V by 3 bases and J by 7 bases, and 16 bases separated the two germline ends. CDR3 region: CASSEAGDLRNEQFF. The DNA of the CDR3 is TGTGCCAGCAGTGAAGCAGGGGACCTACGGAATGAGCAGTTCTTC.

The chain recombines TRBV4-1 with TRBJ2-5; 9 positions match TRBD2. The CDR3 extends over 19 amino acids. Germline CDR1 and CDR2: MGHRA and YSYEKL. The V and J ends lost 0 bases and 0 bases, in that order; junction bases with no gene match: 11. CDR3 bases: TGCGCCAGCAGCCAAGATTCCCCGCTTCTAGCGGGGTACCAAGAGACCCAGTACTTC. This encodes CASSQDSPLLAGYQETQYF.

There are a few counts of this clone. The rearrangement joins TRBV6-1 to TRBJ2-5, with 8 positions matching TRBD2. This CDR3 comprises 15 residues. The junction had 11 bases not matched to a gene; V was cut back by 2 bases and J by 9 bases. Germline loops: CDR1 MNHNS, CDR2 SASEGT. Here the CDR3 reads CASSERSSGASAQYF. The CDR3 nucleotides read TGTGCCAGCAGTGAACGGAGTAGCGGGGCATCGGCCCAGTACTTC.

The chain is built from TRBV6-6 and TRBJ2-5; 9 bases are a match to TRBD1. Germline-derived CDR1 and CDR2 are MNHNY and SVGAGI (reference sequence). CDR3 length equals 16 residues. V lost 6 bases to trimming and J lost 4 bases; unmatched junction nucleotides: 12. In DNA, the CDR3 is TGTGCCAGCAGGAGGGGACAGGGTGGGGTTCCAGAGACCCAGTACTTC. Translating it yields CASRRGQGGVPETQYF.

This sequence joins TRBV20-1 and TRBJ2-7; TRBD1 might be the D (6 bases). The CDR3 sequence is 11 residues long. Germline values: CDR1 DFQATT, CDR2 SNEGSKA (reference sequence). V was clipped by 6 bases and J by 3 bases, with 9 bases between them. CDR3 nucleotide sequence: TGCAGTGCCCTAGGGGGCTACGAGCAGTACTTC. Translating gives CSALGGYEQYF.

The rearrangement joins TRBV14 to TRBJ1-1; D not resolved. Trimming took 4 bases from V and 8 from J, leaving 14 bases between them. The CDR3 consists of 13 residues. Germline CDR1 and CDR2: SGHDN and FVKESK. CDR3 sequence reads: CASSPGLGREAFF. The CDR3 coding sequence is TGTGCCAGCAGCCCCGGACTGGGGAGGGAAGCTTTCTTT.

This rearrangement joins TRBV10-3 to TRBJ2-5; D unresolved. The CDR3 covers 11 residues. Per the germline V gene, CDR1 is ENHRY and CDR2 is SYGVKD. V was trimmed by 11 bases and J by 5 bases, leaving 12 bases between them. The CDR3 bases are TGTGCCTCGCGTGATGGGGAGACCCAGTACTTC. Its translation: CASRDGETQYF.